The source of this TCR beta chain is a study of T cell clonotyping in hematopoietic cell transplantation. General study points: Pathologically expanded recipient clonotypes increased progressively from day 30 to day 180 as diversity fell. Few recipient clonotypes overlapped donors; over 95% were de novo at given depth.

Concerning this clone: Its antigen is not identified.

Recipients were bled about 28 days pretransplant and at posttransplant days 30, 100, 180. Libraries were prepared by immunoSEQ multiplex PCR; TCRdb keeps only in-frame clonotypes and omits some of them. Seen here are about 9,400 clones, about 75% observed once, and the top ten hold over 15%. CDR1 SGHTA and CDR2 FQGTGA come from the germline V gene. The CDR3 contains 15 residues. The germline V and J ends were trimmed by 5 bases and 1 base, with 11 bases remaining between them. The sequencing used PBMCs, collected 180 days after allogeneic stem cell transplant. This sequence originates from a male patient aged 40 to 50 who had an allogeneic stem cell transplant from a related donor, so the T cells may come from the graft donor. Some clones in this sample may be carry-over from other donors' samples. This chain connects TRBV7-3 to TRBJ2-2, with D maybe TRBD2 (6 bases). Here the CDR3 reads CASSPQGGNTGELFF. CDR3 DNA sequence: TGTGCCAGCAGCCCCCAGGGAGGGAACACCGGGGAGCTGTTTTTT.